The clone carrying this TCR beta chain was picked up one time. The authors spiked synthetic TCR analog templates into each PCR. Sequencing used immunoSEQ multiplex PCR; TCRdb keeps in-frame clones, though not all of them. The table lists 70,000 or so clones, roughly 80% of them singletons. Germline CDR1 and CDR2: MDHEN and SYDVKM. The CDR3 has 20 residues. V dropped 3 bases and J dropped 0; count of bases not matched to a gene: 15. This entry comes from a study of PD-L1 blockade in urothelial cancer. Study details: Males with bladder-origin urothelial cancer made up about 90% of the roughly 30 patients. At 3 weeks after treatment start (second dose) and again at 6 weeks, blood was analyzed.

This specimen consisted of PBMCs, obtained around atezolizumab (anti-PD-L1) treatment. The sequence came from a man in his 70s with urothelial cancer. This rearrangement joins TRBV28 to TRBJ2-7, with 12 positions matching TRBD2. The CDR3 region is CASSLGTSGRFYHDSYEQYF. Here the CDR3 DNA reads TGTGCCAGCAGTTTGGGTACTAGCGGGAGGTTCTATCACGACTCCTACGAGCAGTACTTC.